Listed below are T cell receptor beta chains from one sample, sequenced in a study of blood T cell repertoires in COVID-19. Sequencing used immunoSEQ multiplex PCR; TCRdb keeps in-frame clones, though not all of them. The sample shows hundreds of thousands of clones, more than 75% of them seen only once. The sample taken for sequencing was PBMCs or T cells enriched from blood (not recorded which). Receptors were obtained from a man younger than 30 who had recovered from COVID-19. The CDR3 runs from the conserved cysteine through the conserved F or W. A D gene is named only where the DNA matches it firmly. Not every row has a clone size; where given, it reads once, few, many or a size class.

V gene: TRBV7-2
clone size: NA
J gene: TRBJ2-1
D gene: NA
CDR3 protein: CASTPIVGGLYNEQFF
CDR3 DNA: TGTGCCAGCACCCCCATTGTGGGGGGGCTCTACAATGAGCAGTTCTTC

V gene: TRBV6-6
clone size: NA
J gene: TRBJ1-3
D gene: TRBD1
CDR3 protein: CASSRTGATSSGNTIYF
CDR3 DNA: TGTGCCAGCAGTCGGACAGGGGCGACGAGCTCTGGAAACACCATATATTTT

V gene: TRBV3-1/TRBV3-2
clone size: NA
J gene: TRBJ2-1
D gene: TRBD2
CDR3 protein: CASSQGSALAVYNEQFF
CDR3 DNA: TGTGCCAGCAGCCAAGGATCTGCACTAGCGGTCTACAATGAGCAGTTCTTC

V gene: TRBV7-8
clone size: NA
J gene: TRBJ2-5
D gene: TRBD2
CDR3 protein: CASSSIRLAGEITQETQYF
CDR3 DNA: TGTGCCAGCAGCTCTATTCGACTAGCGGGGGAGATCACCCAAGAGACCCAGTACTTC

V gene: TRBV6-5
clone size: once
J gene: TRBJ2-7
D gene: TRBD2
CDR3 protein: CASSYSLAGPYEQYF
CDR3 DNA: TGTGCCAGCAGTTACTCGTTAGCGGGCCCCTACGAGCAGTACTTC

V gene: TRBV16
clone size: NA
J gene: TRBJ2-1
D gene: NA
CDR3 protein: CASSQSEGGEHEQFF
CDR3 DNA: TGTGCCAGCAGCCAATCGGAAGGAGGCGAACATGAGCAGTTCTTC

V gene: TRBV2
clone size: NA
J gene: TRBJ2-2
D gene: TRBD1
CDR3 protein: CATPRQGHTGELFF
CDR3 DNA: TGTGCCACCCCCCGACAGGGACACACCGGGGAGCTGTTTTTT

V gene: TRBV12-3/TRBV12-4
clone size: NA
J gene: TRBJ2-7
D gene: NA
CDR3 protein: CASSFGGKGEQYF
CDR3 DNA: TGTGCCAGCAGTTTCGGGGGAAAGGGCGAGCAGTACTTC

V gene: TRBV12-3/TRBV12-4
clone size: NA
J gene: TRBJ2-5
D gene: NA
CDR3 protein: CASSFRGEETQYF
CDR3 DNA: TGTGCCAGCAGTTTCAGGGGAGAAGAGACCCAGTACTTC

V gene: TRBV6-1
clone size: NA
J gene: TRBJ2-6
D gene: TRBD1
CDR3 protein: CASSETADRARSGANVLTF
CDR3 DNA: TGTGCCAGCAGTGAGACGGCCGACAGGGCCCGCTCTGGGGCCAACGTCCTGACTTTC

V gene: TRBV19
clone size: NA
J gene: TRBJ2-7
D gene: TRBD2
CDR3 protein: CASSPRESYEQYF
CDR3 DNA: TGTGCCAGTAGCCCGCGGGAGAGTTACGAGCAGTACTTC

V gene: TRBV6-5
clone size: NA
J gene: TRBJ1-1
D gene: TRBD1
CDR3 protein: CASSTGDYSVGAFF
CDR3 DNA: TGTGCCAGCAGTACAGGGGATTATTCCGTGGGAGCTTTCTTT

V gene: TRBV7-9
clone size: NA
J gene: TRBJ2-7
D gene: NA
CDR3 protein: CASALRQGPYEQYF
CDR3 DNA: TGTGCCAGCGCTCTGAGGCAGGGCCCCTACGAGCAGTACTTC

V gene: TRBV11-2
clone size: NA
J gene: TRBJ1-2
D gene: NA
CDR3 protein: CASSQDKYGYTF
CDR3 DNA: TGTGCCAGCAGCCAGGACAAGTATGGCTACACCTTC

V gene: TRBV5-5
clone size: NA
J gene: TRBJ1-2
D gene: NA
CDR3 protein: CASTSANYGYTF
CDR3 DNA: TGTGCCAGCACATCAGCTAACTATGGCTACACCTTC

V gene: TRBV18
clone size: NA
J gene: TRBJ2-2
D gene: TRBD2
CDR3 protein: CASSLQPGLEGTNTGELFF
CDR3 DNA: TGTGCCAGCTCACTACAACCGGGACTAGAGGGAACGAACACCGGGGAGCTGTTTTTT

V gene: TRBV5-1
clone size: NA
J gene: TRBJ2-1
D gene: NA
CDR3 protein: CASSLDPPSGYNEQFF
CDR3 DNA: TGCGCCAGCAGCTTGGACCCTCCTTCGGGTTACAATGAGCAGTTCTTC

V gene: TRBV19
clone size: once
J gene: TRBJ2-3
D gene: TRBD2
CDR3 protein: CASIQAGEGDTQYF
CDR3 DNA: TGTGCCAGTATCCAAGCGGGAGAAGGAGATACGCAGTATTTT

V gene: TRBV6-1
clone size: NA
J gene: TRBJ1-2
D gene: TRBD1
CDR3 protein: CASSEIKDRVNYGYTF
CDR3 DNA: TGTGCCAGCAGTGAAATTAAGGACAGGGTCAACTATGGCTACACCTTC

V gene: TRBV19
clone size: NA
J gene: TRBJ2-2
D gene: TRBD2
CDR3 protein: CASSVTYPGLAGKRELFF
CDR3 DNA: TGTGCCAGTAGTGTAACTTACCCCGGACTAGCGGGAAAAAGGGAGCTGTTTTTT

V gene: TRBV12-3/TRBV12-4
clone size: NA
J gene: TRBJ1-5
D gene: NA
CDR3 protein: CASRKTGSGPQHF
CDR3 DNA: TGTGCCAGCAGGAAAACAGGGAGTGGGCCCCAGCATTTT

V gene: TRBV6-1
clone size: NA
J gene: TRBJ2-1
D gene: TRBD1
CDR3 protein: CASSEPAGGVSYNEQFF
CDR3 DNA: TGTGCCAGCAGTGAACCGGCAGGGGGCGTCTCCTACAATGAGCAGTTCTTC

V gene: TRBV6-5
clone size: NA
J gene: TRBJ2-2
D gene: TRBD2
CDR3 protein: CASRTSGSPTGELFF
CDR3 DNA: TGTGCCAGCCGGACTAGCGGGAGCCCCACCGGGGAGCTGTTTTTT

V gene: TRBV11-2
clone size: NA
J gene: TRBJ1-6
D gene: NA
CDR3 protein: CASSTTGRNSPLHF
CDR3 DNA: TGTGCCAGCAGTACAACAGGGCGGAATTCACCCCTCCACTTT

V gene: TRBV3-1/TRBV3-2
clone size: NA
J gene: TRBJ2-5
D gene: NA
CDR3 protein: CASSQEPGHYQETQYF
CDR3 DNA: TGTGCCAGCAGCCAAGAACCGGGACATTACCAAGAGACCCAGTACTTC

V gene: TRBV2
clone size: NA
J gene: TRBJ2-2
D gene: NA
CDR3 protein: CASSGTRKAGELFF
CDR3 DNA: TGTGCCAGCAGTGGAACTAGGAAGGCCGGGGAGCTGTTTTTT

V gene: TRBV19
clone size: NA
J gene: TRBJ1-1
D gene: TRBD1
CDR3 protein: CASSIWDRAGSAEAFF
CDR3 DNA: TGTGCCAGTAGTATTTGGGACAGGGCGGGGAGCGCTGAAGCTTTCTTT

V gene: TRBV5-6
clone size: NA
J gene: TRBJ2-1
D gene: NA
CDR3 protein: CASSYAGGGQSSYNEQFF
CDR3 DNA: TGTGCCAGCAGCTACGCGGGCGGGGGCCAAAGCTCCTACAATGAGCAGTTCTTC

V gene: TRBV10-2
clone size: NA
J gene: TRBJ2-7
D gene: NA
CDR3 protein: CASRFQTDEQYF
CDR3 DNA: TGCGCCAGCAGATTTCAGACAGACGAGCAGTACTTC

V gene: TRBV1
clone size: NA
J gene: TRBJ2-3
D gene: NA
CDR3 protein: CTSSATGFLRRDTQYF
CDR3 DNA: TGCACCAGCAGCGCTACAGGGTTTTTGCGCCGAGATACGCAGTATTTT

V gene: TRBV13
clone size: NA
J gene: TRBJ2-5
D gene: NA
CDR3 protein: CASSLGALGSDLTQYF
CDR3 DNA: TGTGCCAGCAGCTTAGGGGCCTTGGGTAGCGACCTGACCCAGTACTTC

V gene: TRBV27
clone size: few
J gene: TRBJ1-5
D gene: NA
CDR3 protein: CASSLAPGFNNQPQHF
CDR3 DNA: TGTGCCAGCAGTTTAGCCCCAGGGTTCAACAATCAGCCCCAGCATTTT

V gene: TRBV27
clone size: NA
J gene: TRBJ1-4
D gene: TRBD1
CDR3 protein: CASRLQGADEKLFF
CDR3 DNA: TGTGCCAGCAGACTTCAGGGGGCTGATGAAAAACTGTTTTTT

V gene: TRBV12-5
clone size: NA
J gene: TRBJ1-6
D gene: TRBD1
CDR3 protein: CASGLVLDRDVHNSPLHF
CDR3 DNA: TGTGCTAGTGGTTTGGTACTCGACAGGGACGTTCATAATTCACCCCTCCACTTT

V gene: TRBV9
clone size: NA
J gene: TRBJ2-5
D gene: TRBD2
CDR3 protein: CASSVDASIGLAGSETQYF
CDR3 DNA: TGTGCCAGCAGCGTAGACGCGAGCATAGGACTAGCGGGATCAGAGACCCAGTACTTC

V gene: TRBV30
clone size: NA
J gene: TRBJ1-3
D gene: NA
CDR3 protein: CAWSVRGGTIYF
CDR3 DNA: TGTGCCTGGAGTGTACGAGGGGGCACCATATATTTT

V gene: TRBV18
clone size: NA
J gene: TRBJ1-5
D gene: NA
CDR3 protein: CASSDSDQPQHF
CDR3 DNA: TGTGCCAGCTCAGACAGCGATCAGCCCCAGCATTTT

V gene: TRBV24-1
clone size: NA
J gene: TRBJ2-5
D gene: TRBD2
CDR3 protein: CATSDSGLAGETQYF
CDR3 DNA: TGTGCCACCAGTGATTCTGGACTAGCGGGAGAGACCCAGTACTTC

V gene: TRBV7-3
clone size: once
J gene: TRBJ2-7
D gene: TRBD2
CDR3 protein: CASSSNSGSEQYF
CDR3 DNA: TGTGCCAGCAGCTCCAATAGCGGGAGCGAGCAGTACTTC

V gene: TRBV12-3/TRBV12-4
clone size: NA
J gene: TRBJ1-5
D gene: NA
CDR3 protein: CASSPRNQPQHF
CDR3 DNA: TGTGCCAGCAGTCCCCGGAATCAGCCCCAGCATTTT

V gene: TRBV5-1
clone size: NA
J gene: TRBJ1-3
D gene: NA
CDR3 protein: CASSPVPQDRSGNTIYF
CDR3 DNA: TGCGCCAGCAGCCCTGTCCCCCAGGATCGCTCTGGAAACACCATATATTTT

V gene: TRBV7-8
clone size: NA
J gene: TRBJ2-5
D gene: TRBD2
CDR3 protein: CASSLVFLAVVYQETQYF
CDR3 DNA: TGTGCCAGCAGCTTAGTGTTTCTAGCGGTTGTTTACCAAGAGACCCAGTACTTC